The 15 T cell receptor beta chains in this list originate from one sample, sequenced in a study of blood T cell repertoires in COVID-19 (dated by TCRdb to 2019 to 2021). The method was the immunoSEQ multiplex PCR assay. Drawn from immuneACCESS, this table holds only the in-frame rearrangements with V and J called that TCRdb kept. Clones are partly lost; checked studies trace under half to an unresolved V gene and leave the rest unexplained. The sample data list under 250,000 clones, and over 75% of these were observed just once. The ten largest clones add up to approximately 2% of the sample. Sample: peripheral blood. All receptors derive from a man younger than 40 who had recovered from COVID-19.

The chain combines TRBV2 with TRBJ1-6; 8 bases are shared with TRBD1. Germline CDR1 SNHLY, CDR2 FYNNEI. This CDR3 has 16 residues. Trimming at V came to 3 bases and at J to 9 bases, leaving 10 bases not matched to a gene. CDR3 in DNA: TGTGCCAGCAGTGATTCGGCAGGGGGCGAGAGTTCACCCCTCCACTTT. Translation gives CASSDSAGGESSPLHF.

There are a few counts of this clone. V gene TRBV9 combines with J gene TRBJ2-3; a weak D match, TRBD1 (6 bases). Trimming took off 6 bases at V and 0 bases at J, with 14 bases between the two ends. The CDR3 extends over 15 amino acids. Germline V gene sequence: CDR1 SGDLS, CDR2 YYNGEE. The CDR3 loop reads CASNLGGSSTDTQYF. CDR3 nucleotide sequence: TGTGCCAGCAATTTAGGGGGATCCAGCACAGATACGCAGTATTTT.

The V and J genes are TRBV11-2 and TRBJ2-4, with TRBD2 matching over 9 bases. The V segment lost 1 base and the J segment 10 bases; nucleotides outside the gene matches: 8. The germline CDR1 and CDR2 sequences are SGHAT and FQNNGV. This CDR3 comprises 15 residues. Here the CDR3 DNA reads TGTGCCAGCAGCTTAGGGGCTAGCGGGACGGGTATTCAGTACTTC. Translated, it gives CASSLGASGTGIQYF.

This chain links TRBV6-5 with TRBJ2-1; TRBD2 matches 7 bases. The CDR3 runs to 15 residues. The germline V gene encodes CDR1 MNHEY and CDR2 SVGAGI. V shed 8 bases and J 4 bases; nucleotides not matched to a gene: 11. CDR3 region: CASHPGGTLYNEQFF. DNA of the CDR3: TGTGCCAGCCACCCCGGGGGGACCCTTTACAATGAGCAGTTCTTC.

V usage is TRBV5-1 and J usage is TRBJ1-1; D is perhaps TRBD1 (5 bases). V lost 0 bases, J lost 3 bases, and 15 bases lay in between. Germline CDR1 is SGHRS and CDR2 is YFSETQ. The CDR3 runs to 16 residues. The CDR3 loop reads CASSLGRQRFDTEAFF. The DNA for the CDR3 is TGCGCCAGCAGCTTGGGGCGACAGAGGTTTGACACTGAAGCTTTCTTT.

The chain uses TRBV27 and TRBJ2-1; TRBD2 matches 9 bases. V lost 4 bases to trimming and J lost 9 bases; unmatched junction nucleotides: 13. Germline CDR1 MNHEY, CDR2 SMNVEV (reference sequence). The CDR3 extends over 16 amino acids. The CDR3 sequence: CASSSTRRGGLGEQFF. CDR3 nucleotide sequence: TGTGCCAGCAGTTCGACCAGGCGGGGGGGCCTAGGTGAGCAGTTCTTC.

With regard to this clone: The same CDR3 also results from other DNA sequences found in this sample. The CDR3 sequence is CASSLTPGTGELFF. Here the CDR3 DNA reads TGTGCCAGCAGCTTAACCCCAGGGACCGGGGAGCTGTTTTTT. V is TRBV7-3 and J is TRBJ2-2, with D tentatively TRBD1 (5 bases). V shed 0 bases and J shed 5 bases, with 7 bases lying between them. This CDR3 region has 14 residues. Germline V gives CDR1 SGHTA, CDR2 FQGTGA.

This chain links TRBV14 with TRBJ2-3, with D possibly being TRBD2 (5 bases). Germline CDR1 SGHDN, CDR2 FVKESK. Trimming stripped 2 bases from V and 1 base from J, with 10 bases between. The CDR3 loop spans 15 amino acids. The CDR3 is CASSQRFGGTDTQYF. CDR3 bases: TGTGCCAGCAGCCAAAGATTCGGGGGCACAGATACGCAGTATTTT.

The chain links TRBV7-9 to TRBJ2-1; 10 nucleotides match TRBD1. Germline V gives CDR1 SEHNR, CDR2 FQNEAQ (reference sequence). This CDR3 contains 16 residues. V dropped 5 bases and J dropped 9; count of bases not matched to a gene: 13. DNA for the CDR3: TGTGCCAGCAGCGAGACCGGGACAGGGGAGGATGGTGAGCAGTTCTTC. Translating gives CASSETGTGEDGEQFF.

CDR3 in DNA: TGTGCCAGCAGTACCACAGGGGGCCTATCTTTCTTT. Amino acid sequence: CASSTTGGLSFF. The chain uses TRBV6-5 and TRBJ1-1, with 9 bases lining up with TRBD1. The J segment lost 12 bases and the V segment lost 5 bases, leaving 7 bases of the junction unmatched. From germline, CDR1 is MNHEY and CDR2 SVGAGI. This CDR3 is built from 12 residues.

The V gene is TRBV5-1, the J gene TRBJ2-7; possible D gene TRBD2, 5 bases. Trimming shortened V by 4 bases and J by 7 bases, and 27 bases separated the two germline ends. The CDR3 is made up of 17 amino acids. Germline values: CDR1 SGHRS, CDR2 YFSETQ. This CDR3 reads CASSPPPGVGLLGEQYF. The CDR3, as DNA: TGCGCCAGCAGCCCACCGCCCGGGGTGGGCCTCCTAGGGGAGCAGTACTTC.

This clone was seen just once. The genes are TRBV3-1 (or the pseudogene TRBV3-2) and TRBJ1-6, with 7 positions matching TRBD1. Germline V gives CDR1 LGHDT, CDR2 YNNKEL (reference sequence). The CDR3 covers 13 residues. The junction had 4 bases not matched to a gene; V was cut back by 8 bases and J by 6 bases. The CDR3 nucleotides are TGTGCCAGCGGAGACAGGGTTAATTCACCCCTCCACTTT. This sequence encodes CASGDRVNSPLHF.

The CDR3 is CASSQGGAGFRDTQYF. The CDR3 DNA follows: TGTGCCAGCAGCCAGGGGGGGGCGGGATTTAGGGATACGCAGTATTTT. This chain joins TRBV3-1 (or the pseudogene TRBV3-2) and TRBJ2-3; a possible D gene is TRBD2 (7 bases). The V and J ends lost 3 bases and 6 bases respectively, with 19 bases between them. The V gene's germline CDR1 is LGHDT and CDR2 YNNKEL (reference sequence). The CDR3 spans 16 residues.

This chain connects TRBV5-4 to TRBJ1-2; no clear D gene. Germline values: CDR1 SGHNT, CDR2 YYREEE (reference sequence). The CDR3 is 15 residues long. The ends were cut back, 0 bases at V and 0 bases at J, with 9 bases in the middle. CDR3 sequence: CASSLGGPANYGYTF. The CDR3 DNA is TGTGCCAGCAGCTTGGGAGGCCCAGCTAACTATGGCTACACCTTC. Combining the CDR3 with reference TRBV5-4 and TRBJ1-2 gives the whole variable domain ETGVTQSPTHLIKTRGQQVTLRCSSQSGHNTVSWYQQALGQGPQFIFQYYREEENGRGNFPPRFSGLQFPNYSSELNVNALELDDSALYLCASSLGGPANYGYTFGSGTRLTVV.

The chain carries TRBV10-3 and TRBJ2-5; 10 bases line up with TRBD1. The CDR3 runs to 15 residues. V dropped 6 bases and J dropped 0; count of bases not matched to a gene: 4. CDR1 is ENHRY, CDR2 SYGVKD, per germline. The chain's CDR3 is CAIRTGTGDQETQYF. CDR3 nucleotide sequence: TGTGCCATCAGGACCGGGACAGGGGACCAAGAGACCCAGTACTTC.